These 10 T cell receptor beta chains originate from one sample sequenced in a study of response to subunit inactivated influenza vaccine. TCRdb analysed the RT-PCR reads with MiXCR anew, one entry per CDR3 protein. This sample yields about 650,000 distinct CDR3 sequences, of which 15% to 18% are seen a single time; 11% belongs to the top ten. The material sequenced was PBMCs from blood, taken about 11 days after vaccination. The receptors were sampled from a man between 45 and 60 years old who received an inactivated influenza vaccine.

This clonotype was counted ten times or more. The CDR3 DNA sequence: TGTGCCAGCAGGCCGGAGGGGGGAAAACTGTTTTTT. Encoded protein: CASRPEGGKLFF. V is TRBV6-6 and J is TRBJ1-4, with a weak D call TRBD1 (6 bases). The CDR3 loop spans 12 amino acids. Germline CDR1 reads MNHNY; CDR2 reads SVGAGI (reference sequence). Trimming removed 6 bases at V and 10 bases at J, with 12 bases between.

This clonotype was counted at least ten times. The rearrangement uses TRBV6-5 and TRBJ1-3; no definite D call. V was cut by 0 bases and J by 4 bases, with 10 bases left in between. Germline CDR1 and CDR2: MNHEY and SVGAGI. CDR3 size: 15 residues. The CDR3 DNA reads as TGTGCCAGCAGTTACTCGAGGGTGCGGGGAAACACCATATATTTT. Residues: CASSYSRVRGNTIYF.

There are a few counts of this clonotype. The rearrangement links TRBV5-1 to TRBJ1-3; D not certain. The V and J ends lost 4 bases and 7 bases respectively, with 9 bases between them. The CDR3 sequence is 12 residues long. CDR1 SGHRS and CDR2 YFSETQ come from the germline V gene. For the CDR3, the DNA is TGCGCCAGCAGCGATACGAGCAACACCATATATTTT. It specifies CASSDTSNTIYF. The variable domain in full, with the rest retrieved from reference TRBV5-1 and TRBJ1-3, is KAGVTQTPRYLIKTRGQQVTLSCSPISGHRSVSWYQQTPGQGLQFLFEYFSETQRNKGNFPGRFSGRQFSNSRSEMNVSTLELGDSALYLCASSDTSNTIYFGEGSWLTVV.

Concerning this clonotype: Possible read error: a much larger clone is one base away. The missing conserved phenylalanine or tryptophan at the end of this CDR3 makes a read error likely. The J gene is TRBJ2-7, the V gene TRBV7-2; perhaps TRBD2 as D (6 bases). Trimming took off 1 base at V and 3 bases at J, with 10 bases between the two ends. The CDR3 spans 14 residues. The germline gives CDR1 SGHTA, CDR2 FQGNSA. The CDR3 here is CASSLGPSDYEQYS. The DNA for the CDR3 is TGTGCCAGCAGCTTAGGTCCTAGCGACTACGAGCAGTACTCC.

The chain has TRBV7-9 and TRBJ2-7; 8 bases match TRBD2. J was trimmed by 4 bases and V by 3 bases; bases with no gene match: 14. The CDR3 has 17 residues. Germline loops: CDR1 SEHNR, CDR2 FQNEAQ (reference sequence). DNA for the CDR3: TGTGCCAGCAGCTTTTTCCAAGGAGCGGGGGCTAAATACGAGCAGTACTTC. Encoded protein: CASSFFQGAGAKYEQYF.

This clonotype turned up a few times. The genes are TRBV7-9 and TRBJ2-1; possibly TRBD1 for D (8 bases). The germline V gene encodes CDR1 SEHNR and CDR2 FQNEAQ (reference sequence). The CDR3 is 15 amino acids. The V end lost 8 bases, the J end lost 0 bases, and 14 bases lay between the germline ends. The CDR3 region is CASHRGGSSYNEQFF. The CDR3 nucleotides read TGTGCCAGCCACAGGGGGGGCAGCTCCTACAATGAGCAGTTCTTC. The entire variable domain, with the rest obtained from reference TRBV7-9 and TRBJ2-1, is as follows: DTGVSQNPRHKITKRGQNVTFRCDPISEHNRLYWYRQTLGQGPEFLTYFQNEAQLEKSRLLSDRFSAERPKGSFSTLEIQRTEQGDSAMYLCASHRGGSSYNEQFFGPGTRLTVL.

The V call is TRBV5-1, the J call TRBJ2-7; a possible D gene is TRBD2 (6 bases). The V and J ends lost 3 bases and 5 bases respectively, with 21 bases between them. CDR1 and CDR2 (germline): SGHRS, YFSETQ. This CDR3 is 16 amino acids long. The CDR3 DNA reads as TGCGCCAGCAGCTCGGAGACTCGGGCGGGATTGAACGAGCAGTACTTC. Protein product: CASSSETRAGLNEQYF.

This clonotype was counted only a few times. V and J are TRBV7-9 and TRBJ2-1, with 7 positions matching TRBD2. The CDR3 is 13 amino acids. Germline CDR1 reads SEHNR; CDR2 reads FQNEAQ (reference sequence). The V and J ends lost 3 bases and 7 bases, in that order; junction bases with no gene match: 3. CDR3 sequence reads: CASSFQAGNEQFF. For the CDR3, the DNA is TGTGCCAGCAGCTTCCAAGCGGGGAATGAGCAGTTCTTC.

The V and J genes are TRBV6-2 or TRBV6-3 and TRBJ2-1; 10 nucleotides align to TRBD2. CDR3 size: 16 residues. Germline V gene lookup returns CDR1 MNHEY and CDR2 SVGEGT. The trim removed 7 bases at V and 6 bases at J, leaving 12 bases unmatched. The CDR3 nucleotides read TGTGCCAGCACCCCCAGGAGGAGCGGGAGGGGCAATGAGCAGTTCTTC. Protein: CASTPRRSGRGNEQFF.

This clonotype has more than one count but fewer than ten. J is TRBJ1-4 and V is TRBV28; D is undetermined. Germline-derived CDR1 and CDR2 are MDHEN and SYDVKM. V was pared by 8 bases and J by 0 bases, with 7 bases between. This CDR3 has 13 amino acids. The CDR3 DNA reads as TGTGCCAGCGCCCCGTCAACTAATGAAAAACTGTTTTTT. It yields the protein CASAPSTNEKLFF.